This T cell receptor beta chain derives from a study of cytomegalovirus exposure and HLA in healthy donors. Study conclusions and caveats: The TCR clusters that emerged in the first cohort tended, a later analysis found, to co-occur in the approximately 110 validation repertoires. Some TCR beta chains (over 150 of them) were listed as cytomegalovirus-associated.

Produced via immunoSEQ multiplex PCR; TCRdb's table is partial and in-frame only. The sample lists about 140,000 clones, about 83% occurring once. Germline CDR1 and CDR2: KGHSH and LQKENI. The CDR3 sequence is 14 residues long. V was trimmed by 3 bases and J by 5 bases, leaving 13 bases between them. The donors were in the roughly 120-subject validation cohort, distinct from the 666-subject first cohort. As to this clone: Its antigen is not identified.

Sequencing was performed on PBMCs. The sequence derives from a woman aged 25-40 years in good health and CMV-seronegative. V gene TRBV18 combines with J gene TRBJ1-1, with D maybe TRBD1 (5 bases). CDR3 in DNA: TGTGCCAGCTCACCTAAGACAAGGGGAACTGAAGCTTTCTTT. Protein: CASSPKTRGTEAFF. The whole variable domain, remainder taken from reference TRBV18 and TRBJ1-1, is NAGVMQNPRHLVRRRGQEARLRCSPMKGHSHVYWYRQLPEEGLKFMVYLQKENIIDESGMPKERFSAEFPKEGPSILRIQQVVRGDSAAYFCASSPKTRGTEAFFGQGTRLTVV.